The text below deals with one T cell receptor (beta chain). What it recognizes is unknown. This entry belongs to a study of T cell responses to AZD1222 COVID-19 vaccine. Overall study findings and caveats: Unmutated variant regions reportedly attract nearly half of all spike-specific TCRs.

Some clones are missing from TCRdb's copy, which holds only in-frame ones; the method was immunoSEQ multiplex PCR. The sample lists 120,000 to 150,000 clones, around 84% occurring once. CDR3 size: 11 residues. Germline lookup yields CDR1 MDHEN and CDR2 SYDVKM. Between the trimmed V and J ends, which lost 5 bases and 14 bases, there was a span of 13 bases. This receptor was identified in an adult who received the AZD1222 COVID-19 vaccine. Sequences were derived from peripheral blood, sampled 28 days after the second AZD1222 dose. The gene calls are TRBV28 and TRBJ2-1, with D perhaps TRBD2 (5 bases). The CDR3 loop reads CASSERFGEFF. As DNA, the CDR3 is TGTGCCAGCAGTGAGAGGTTCGGGGAGTTCTTC.